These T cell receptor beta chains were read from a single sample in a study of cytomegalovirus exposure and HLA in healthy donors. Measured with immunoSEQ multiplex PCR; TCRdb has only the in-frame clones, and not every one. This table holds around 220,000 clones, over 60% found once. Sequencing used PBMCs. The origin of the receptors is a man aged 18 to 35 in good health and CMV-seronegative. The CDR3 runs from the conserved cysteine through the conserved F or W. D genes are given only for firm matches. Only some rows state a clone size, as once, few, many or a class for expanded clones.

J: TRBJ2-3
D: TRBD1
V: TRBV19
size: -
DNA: TGTGCCAGTAGTATAGGGACAGGTTTTTCAGATACGCAGTATTTT
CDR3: CASSIGTGFSDTQYF

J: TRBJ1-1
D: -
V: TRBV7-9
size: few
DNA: TGTGCCAGCAGCTTAGGCCCGGACTACATGAACACTGAAGCTTTCTTT
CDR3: CASSLGPDYMNTEAFF

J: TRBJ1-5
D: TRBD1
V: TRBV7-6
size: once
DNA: TGTGCCAGCAGCCTCAGACAGGGGGATCAGCCCCAGCATTTT
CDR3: CASSLRQGDQPQHF

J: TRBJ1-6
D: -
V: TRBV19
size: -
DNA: TGTGCCAGTAGTATCCAGGGGTCAACGGGGTATAATTCACCCCTCCACTTT
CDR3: CASSIQGSTGYNSPLHF

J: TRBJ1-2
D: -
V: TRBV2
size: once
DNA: TGTGCCAGCAGTGACCGCGGCCTCAGGGGAGATCTTTCTGGCTACACCTTC
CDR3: CASSDRGLRGDLSGYTF

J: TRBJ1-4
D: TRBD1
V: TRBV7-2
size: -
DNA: TGTGCCAGCAGCCTGACAGGGCCTAATGAAAAACTGTTTTTT
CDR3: CASSLTGPNEKLFF

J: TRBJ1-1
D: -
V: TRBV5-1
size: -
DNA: TGCGCCAGCAGCTTGGCACAGAACACTGAAGCTTTCTTT
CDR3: CASSLAQNTEAFF

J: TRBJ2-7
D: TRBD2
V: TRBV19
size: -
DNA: TGTGCCAGTAGTATCGCTAGCGGCTCCTACGAGCAGTACTTC
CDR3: CASSIASGSYEQYF

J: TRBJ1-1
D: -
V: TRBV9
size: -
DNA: TGTGCCAGCAGCGTAGTCTTGAACACTGAAGCTTTCTTT
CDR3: CASSVVLNTEAFF

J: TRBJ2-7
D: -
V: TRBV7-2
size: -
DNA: TGTGCCAGCAGCTTAAAGGGAGACAAGTACTTC
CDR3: CASSLKGDKYF

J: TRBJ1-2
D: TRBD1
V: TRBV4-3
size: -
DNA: TGCGCCAGCAGCCCCCTAGACAGGGGCTATGGCTACACCTTC
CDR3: CASSPLDRGYGYTF

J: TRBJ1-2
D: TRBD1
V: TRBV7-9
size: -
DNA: TGTGCCAGCAGCTTGGGACAGGGACCAGGAAACACCTTC
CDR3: CASSLGQGPGNTF

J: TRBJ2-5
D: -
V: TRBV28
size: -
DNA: TGTGCCAGCGCCCGGGGCGGGGCCGGGGAGACCCAGTACTTC
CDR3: CASARGGAGETQYF

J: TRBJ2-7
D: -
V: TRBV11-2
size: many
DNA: TGTGCCAGCAGCTTATCCGCAGCCTACGAGCAGTACTTC
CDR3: CASSLSAAYEQYF

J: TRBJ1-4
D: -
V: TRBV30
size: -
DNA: TGTGCCTGGAGTGTACTCGACGTTATAGGGGCGGCTAATGAAAAACTGTTTTTT
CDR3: CAWSVLDVIGAANEKLFF

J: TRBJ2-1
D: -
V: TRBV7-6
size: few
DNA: TGTGCCAGCAGCACGACGGGGAATGAGCAGTTCTTC
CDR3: CASSTTGNEQFF

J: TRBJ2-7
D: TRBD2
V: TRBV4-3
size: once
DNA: TGCGCCAGCAGCCAAGATCAGACTAGCGCCCTTACCTACGAGCAGTACTTC
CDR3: CASSQDQTSALTYEQYF

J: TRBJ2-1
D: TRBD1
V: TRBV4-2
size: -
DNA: TGTGCCAGCAGCCAAGCGGGACAGGGCGGCAATGAGCAGTTCTTC
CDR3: CASSQAGQGGNEQFF